This T cell receptor (beta chain) appears in the sequencing data of a study of blood T cell repertoires in COVID-19. Looking at the study overall: The United States, Italy and Spain were the sources of the acute and convalescent COVID-19 samples.

This clone was detected once. Generated by immunoSEQ multiplex PCR, the TCRdb table keeps only in-frame clones and is missing some. The table lists 430,000 or so clones, 85% to 90% of them singletons. This receptor was taken from a woman between 40 and 50 years old who had recovered from COVID-19. Sequencing was performed on PBMCs or T cells enriched from blood (not recorded which).

CDR3 sequence reads: CSVSNFRLNSSITDTQYF. The CDR3 DNA reads as TGCAGCGTTTCGAACTTCCGATTAAACAGCAGCATCACAGATACGCAGTATTTT. J is TRBJ2-3 and V is TRBV29-1, with D uncertain. V dropped 5 bases and J dropped 2 bases, with 26 bases sitting between them. Germline V CDR1 and CDR2: SQVTM, ANQGSEA. CDR3 length: 18 amino acids.